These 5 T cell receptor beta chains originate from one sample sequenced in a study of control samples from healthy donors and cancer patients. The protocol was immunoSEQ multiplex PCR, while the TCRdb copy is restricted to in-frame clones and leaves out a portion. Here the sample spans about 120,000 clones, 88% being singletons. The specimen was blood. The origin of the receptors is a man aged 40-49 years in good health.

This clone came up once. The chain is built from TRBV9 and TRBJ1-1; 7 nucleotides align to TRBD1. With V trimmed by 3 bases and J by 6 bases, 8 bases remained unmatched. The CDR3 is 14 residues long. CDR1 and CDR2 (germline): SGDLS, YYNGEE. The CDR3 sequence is CASSARQGLAEAFF. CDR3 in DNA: TGTGCCAGCAGCGCCAGACAGGGCCTGGCTGAAGCTTTCTTT. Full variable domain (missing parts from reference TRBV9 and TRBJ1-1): DSGVTQTPKHLITATGQRVTLRCSPRSGDLSVYWYQQSLDQGLQFLIQYYNGEERAKGNILERFSAQQFPDLHSELNLSSLELGDSALYFCASSARQGLAEAFFGQGTRLTVV.

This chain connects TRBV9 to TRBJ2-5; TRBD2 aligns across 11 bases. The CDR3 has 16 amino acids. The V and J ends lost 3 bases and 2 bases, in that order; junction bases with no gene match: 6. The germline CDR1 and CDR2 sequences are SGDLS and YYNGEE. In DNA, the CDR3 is TGTGCCAGCAGCGGCTTCGGACTAGCGGGTCAAGAGACCCAGTACTTC. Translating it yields CASSGFGLAGQETQYF.

For the CDR3, the DNA is TGTGCCACCAGTGATCGGGACGGCCGCTCTGGGGCCAACGTCCTGACTTTC. It translates to CATSDRDGRSGANVLTF. The V and J genes are TRBV24-1 and TRBJ2-6; D is perhaps TRBD1 or TRBD2 (5 bases each). Between the trimmed V and J ends, which lost 3 bases and 0 bases, there was a span of 11 bases. There are 17 residues in the CDR3. The V gene's germline CDR1 is KGHDR and CDR2 SFDVKD.

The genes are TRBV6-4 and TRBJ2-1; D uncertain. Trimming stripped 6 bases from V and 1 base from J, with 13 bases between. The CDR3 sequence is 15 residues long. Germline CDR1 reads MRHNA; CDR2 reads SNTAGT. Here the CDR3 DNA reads TGTGCCAGCAGCATAGTTGGATTGTCCTACAATGAGCAGTTCTTC. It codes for CASSIVGLSYNEQFF.

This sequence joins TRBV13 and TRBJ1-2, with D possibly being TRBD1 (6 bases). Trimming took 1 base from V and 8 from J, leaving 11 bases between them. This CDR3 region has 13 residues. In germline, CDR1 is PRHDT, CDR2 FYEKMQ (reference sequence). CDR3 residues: CASSLARGEGYTF. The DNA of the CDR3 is TGTGCCAGCAGCTTAGCCAGGGGAGAAGGCTACACCTTC.